A single sample is the source of the 18 T cell receptor beta chains below, sequenced in a study of OX40 agonist ivuxolimab in advanced cancers. The method was immunoSEQ multiplex PCR; TCRdb's version includes in-frame clones alone and lacks a portion of them. This table has about 94,000 clones, around 87% appearing once. The sequencing here drew on CD4+ or CD8+ T cells sorted from blood, taken in a trial of the OX40 agonist ivuxolimab. All receptors come from an adult with an advanced solid tumor such as melanoma, head and neck, liver or kidney cancer.

The chain uses TRBV5-4 and TRBJ2-3; 8 nucleotides line up with TRBD2. From germline, CDR1 is SGHNT and CDR2 YYREEE (reference sequence). J was trimmed by 4 bases and V by 6 bases; bases with no gene match: 10. This CDR3 has 15 residues. The CDR3 spells CASTPGGPLPDTQYF. CDR3 DNA sequence: TGTGCCAGCACCCCGGGGGGGCCGCTTCCAGATACGCAGTATTTT.

The table lists this clone with a few counts. This chain uses TRBV19 with TRBJ1-1, with D possibly matching TRBD1 (5 bases). V was shortened by 0 bases and J by 7 bases, with 9 bases between the two germline ends. Germline V lookup: CDR1 LNHDA, CDR2 SQIVND (reference sequence). The CDR3 is made up of 13 amino acids. The CDR3 spells CASSIDGGNEAFF. CDR3 coding DNA: TGTGCCAGTAGTATAGATGGGGGGAATGAAGCTTTCTTT.

V is TRBV10-2 and J is TRBJ1-1; maybe TRBD1 (6 bases). The ends were cut back, 1 base at V and 5 bases at J, with 17 bases in the middle. Germline V gene sequence: CDR1 WSHSY, CDR2 SAAADI. The length of the CDR3 is 16 residues. CDR3 loop: CASSEWAQGSSTEAFF. The DNA for the CDR3 is TGCGCCAGCAGTGAGTGGGCACAGGGATCAAGTACTGAAGCTTTCTTT.

The chain combines TRBV9 with TRBJ1-2; D may be TRBD1 (5 bases). This CDR3 has 14 amino acids. Between the trimmed V and J ends, which lost 2 bases and 3 bases, there was a span of 11 bases. Germline CDR1 SGDLS, CDR2 YYNGEE. The CDR3 nucleotides read TGTGCCAGCAGCGTCGGGACGGAATACTATGGCTACACCTTC. Translated: CASSVGTEYYGYTF.

The chain recombines TRBV6-1 with TRBJ1-2, with a weak D call TRBD1 (5 bases). The germline V gene has CDR1 MNHNS and CDR2 SASEGT. Trimming stripped 0 bases from V and 0 bases from J, with 8 bases between. The CDR3 consists of 15 residues. The CDR3: CASSEALGANYGYTF. The CDR3 region has the DNA TGTGCCAGCAGTGAAGCGCTGGGGGCTAACTATGGCTACACCTTC.

This rearrangement joins TRBV7-9 to TRBJ2-2, with 8 bases matching TRBD1. V lost 6 bases and J lost 3; bases outside the gene matches: 6. The CDR3 has 15 residues. The V gene's germline CDR1 is SEHNR and CDR2 FQNEAQ (reference sequence). The CDR3: CASRQGGSYTGELFF. CDR3 DNA: TGTGCCAGCAGACAGGGGGGAAGCTACACCGGGGAGCTGTTTTTT.

V gene TRBV19 combines with J gene TRBJ1-4, with 9 bases matching TRBD1. With 3 bases clipped from V and 5 bases from J, the junction kept 13 bases outside the gene matches. Germline CDR1 is LNHDA and CDR2 is SQIVND (reference sequence). The CDR3 has 18 amino acids. CDR3 loop: CASSIRGTGYSANEKLFF. The CDR3 DNA is TGTGCCAGTAGTATCCGCGGGACAGGGTATTCGGCGAATGAAAAACTGTTTTTT.

The chain uses TRBV5-1 and TRBJ2-7, with 8 bases identical to TRBD2. Germline assignment: CDR1 SGHRS and CDR2 YFSETQ. CDR3 size: 15 residues. V was pared by 2 bases and J by 1 base, with 5 bases of the junction left unmatched. DNA for the CDR3: TGCGCCAGCAGCTTCCTTAGCGGGGCATCCTACGAGCAGTACTTC. The encoded protein is CASSFLSGASYEQYF.

The rearrangement links TRBV9 to TRBJ2-1, with D uncertain. Trimming shortened V by 0 bases and J by 0 bases, and 10 bases separated the two germline ends. Germline CDR1 SGDLS, CDR2 YYNGEE. There are 16 residues in the CDR3. The CDR3 bases are TGTGCCAGCAGCGTAGATATCAGGAACTCCTACAATGAGCAGTTCTTC. Its protein is CASSVDIRNSYNEQFF.

The chain is built from TRBV5-1 and TRBJ1-1, with no clear D. CDR3 length: 11 residues. Germline loops: CDR1 SGHRS, CDR2 YFSETQ. Deletions cut 5 bases from V and 5 bases from J, with 7 bases between. The CDR3 is CASRRGTEAFF. CDR3 DNA: TGCGCCAGCAGGAGAGGGACTGAAGCTTTCTTT.

CDR3 sequence (DNA): TGTGCCAGCAGTCCCGGGGACAGGGGGCATGGCTACACCTTC. The encoded protein is CASSPGDRGHGYTF. The V gene is TRBV6-5, the J gene TRBJ1-2, with 12 bases lining up with TRBD1. The CDR3 totals 14 residues. Germline V gene lookup returns CDR1 MNHEY and CDR2 SVGAGI. V lost 5 bases and J lost 6; bases outside the gene matches: 4.

This clone was found a few times. The chain couples TRBV5-1 to TRBJ2-5, with 8 nucleotides matching TRBD1. Germline trimming cut 0 bases from V and 5 bases from J; bases unmatched to any gene: 9. The germline V gene has CDR1 SGHRS and CDR2 YFSETQ. The length of the CDR3 is 16 residues. CDR3 sequence: CASSLVGQGAQETQYF. Written as DNA, the CDR3 is TGCGCCAGCAGCTTGGTAGGCCAGGGGGCTCAGGAGACCCAGTACTTC.

The chain couples TRBV21-1 to TRBJ1-5; the table's D gene call, TRBD1, was not cross checked with the DNA. TRBV21-1 is deemed a pseudogene. This CDR3 is 15 amino acids long. The CDR3 region is CASSTVGQHNQPQHF. The DNA of the CDR3 is TGTGCCAGCAGCACTGTAGGACAGCACAATCAGCCCCAGCATTTT.

The chain joins TRBV7-6 to TRBJ2-6; D may be TRBD1 or TRBD2 (6 bases each). The CDR3 is 17 residues long. Per germline, CDR1 SGHVS and CDR2 FNYEAQ. V was shortened by 1 base and J by 6 bases, with 16 bases between the two germline ends. CDR3 nucleotide sequence: TGTGCCAGCAGCTTAGGGACGGGGGCTGGTGAGGCCAACGTCCTGACTTTC. As protein: CASSLGTGAGEANVLTF. The variable domain in full, with the rest retrieved from reference TRBV7-6 and TRBJ2-6, is GAGVSQSPRYKVTKRGQDVALRCDPISGHVSLYWYRQALGQGPEFLTYFNYEAQQDKSGLPNDRFSAERPEGSISTLTIQRTEQRDSAMYRCASSLGTGAGEANVLTFGAGSRLTVL.

This clone was found a few times. This chain connects TRBV7-6 to TRBJ1-1; no clear D. Trimming left V 0 bases short and J 5 bases short, with 13 bases between. CDR1 and CDR2 (germline): SGHVS, FNYEAQ. This CDR3 region has 15 residues. CDR3 sequence reads: CASSLALGRATEAFF. Here the CDR3 DNA reads TGTGCCAGCAGCTTAGCGTTGGGAAGGGCGACTGAAGCTTTCTTT.

In its sample, this clone was seen once. This chain uses TRBV19 with TRBJ2-1, with 9 positions matching TRBD1. Germline V gene lookup returns CDR1 LNHDA and CDR2 SQIVND (reference sequence). This CDR3 spans 15 amino acids. The trim removed 7 bases at V and 6 bases at J, leaving 10 bases unmatched. This CDR3 is CASKKSGQGSNEQFF. DNA of the CDR3: TGTGCCAGTAAGAAGTCGGGACAGGGTAGCAATGAGCAGTTCTTC.

This clone appeared once. This chain uses TRBV10-3 with TRBJ2-5; D is possibly TRBD1 or TRBD2 (6 bases each). Germline CDR1 is ENHRY and CDR2 is SYGVKD. Trimming took off 2 bases at V and 5 bases at J, with 15 bases between the two ends. This CDR3 has 15 residues. The CDR3 region has the DNA TGTGCCATCAGTGAGGCGAGGGGGGCCGGTGAGACCCAGTACTTC. Translation gives CAISEARGAGETQYF.

The sample holds one count of this clone. The chain is built from TRBV5-1 and TRBJ2-1; 7 nucleotides match TRBD1. J was trimmed by 6 bases and V by 4 bases; bases with no gene match: 7. Germline V lookup: CDR1 SGHRS, CDR2 YFSETQ. The CDR3 sequence is 14 residues long. CDR3 residues: CASSPTTGVNEQFF. CDR3 nucleotides: TGCGCCAGCAGCCCGACAACAGGGGTCAATGAGCAGTTCTTC.